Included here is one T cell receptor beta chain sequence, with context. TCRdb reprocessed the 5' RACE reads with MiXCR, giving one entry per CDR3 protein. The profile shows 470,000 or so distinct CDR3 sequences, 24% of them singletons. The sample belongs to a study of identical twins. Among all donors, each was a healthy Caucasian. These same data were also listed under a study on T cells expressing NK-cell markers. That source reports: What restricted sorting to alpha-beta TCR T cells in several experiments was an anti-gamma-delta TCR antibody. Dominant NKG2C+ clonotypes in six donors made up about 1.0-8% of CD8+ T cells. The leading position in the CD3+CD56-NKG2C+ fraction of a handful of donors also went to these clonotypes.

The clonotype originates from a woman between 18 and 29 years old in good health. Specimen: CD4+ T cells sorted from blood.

CDR3 residues: CASSFTFTSSTDTQYF. CDR3 coding DNA: TGTGCCAGCAGCTTTACTTTCACCTCTAGCACAGATACGCAGTATTTT. The chain couples TRBV7-9 to TRBJ2-3; D remains ambiguous. The CDR3 loop spans 16 amino acids. CDR1 SEHNR and CDR2 FQNEAQ come from the germline V gene (reference sequence). V lost 3 bases to trimming and J lost 0 bases, with 13 bases between them.